This T cell receptor (beta chain) was sequenced during a study of cytomegalovirus exposure and HLA in healthy donors. This clone was counted a few times. The germline CDR1 and CDR2 sequences are LNHNV and YYDKDF (reference sequence). This CDR3 has 14 residues. Trimming stripped 0 bases from V and 2 bases from J, with 6 bases between. PCR amplification relied on 60 Vbeta primers (plus 13 Jbeta primers). Assay: immunoSEQ multiplex PCR; the TCRdb copy retains only in-frame clones and omits some. The sample lists 82,000 or so clones, about 9.5% seen once, with more than 20% in the top ten. The receptor was isolated from a man in his 60s in good health and CMV-seropositive. The chain employs TRBV15 and TRBJ2-3; D is ambiguous. Sequencing was carried out using PBMCs. DNA of the CDR3: TGTGCCACCAGCAGAGAGGCCCTCACAGATACGCAGTATTTT. The encoded protein is CATSREALTDTQYF.